In this sample, the clone carrying this T cell receptor beta chain turned up a few times. Its antigen remains unknown. CDR3 size: 15 residues. CDR1 is SGHRS and CDR2 is YFSETQ in the germline V gene. Trimming took 0 bases from V and 8 from J; bases not matched to a gene: 9. The data stem from a study of T-cell memory formation after mild COVID-19. Study-wide findings and caveats: SARS-CoV-2 specificity of second-wave clones peaking day 37 was unconfirmed. Among CD4+ contracting clones, most were CM and EM, and CD8+ ones EMRA. The study found balanced CD4/CD8 in clones contracting day 15 to 85 and a CD4+ lean in later expanders.

The authors produced TCR alpha and TCR beta cDNA libraries with sample barcodes and UMIs by 5'RACE using constant-segment primers. From the 5' RACE reads, TCRdb called clonotypes with MiXCR, one entry per CDR3 protein. Seen here are some 150,000 distinct CDR3 sequences, around 15% observed once, and the top ten hold about 27%. This chain links TRBV5-1 with TRBJ1-2, with 8 bases matching TRBD1. This sequence was found in an adult woman who had mild COVID-19 (a few samples of this study predate the infection). Cell type and time point are not known. The specimen sequenced was PBMCs or a T cell subset sorted from them (not recorded which). The DNA for the CDR3 is TGCGCCAGCAGCTTGGACCTCGGACAGGGACGGGGCTACACCTTC. Residues: CASSLDLGQGRGYTF.